This T cell receptor (beta chain) was profiled in a study of Graves' ophthalmopathy and Graves' hyperthyroidism. About the research overall: Peripheral blood was collected at initial diagnosis, before any treatment.

TCR beta CDR3 amplification used RNA transcripts. The library came from an HTBI-primed first-round RT-PCR and a second-round multiplex PCR. TCRdb analysed the multiplex PCR reads with MiXCR anew, one entry per CDR3 protein. This sample has over 500,000 distinct CDR3 sequences; about 20% occur once, and the top ten carry 7.1%. This clonotype was observed many times. Patients newly diagnosed with hyperthyroidism, under 2 months' duration, were aged 18 to 65, the study reports. The study excluded patients with other autoimmune diseases, uncontrolled infections, pregnancy or lactation. The PBMCs used were ones drawn from over 9.5 ml of fresh peripheral blood. CDR3 length: 16 residues. Germline V CDR1 and CDR2: LGHNT, FRNRAP. Trimming took off 1 base at V and 5 bases at J, with 17 bases between the two ends.

The sequence was collected from a woman younger than 35 with stable Graves' hyperthyroidism. Some clones in this sample may be carry-over from other donors' samples. The gene calls are TRBV12-5 and TRBJ1-2; D is possibly TRBD1 (5 bases). Sequences were obtained from peripheral blood. In DNA form, the CDR3 reads TGTGCTAGTGGTTTGGCCCCAGAACAGGCCAAATATGGCTACACCTTC. The encoded protein is CASGLAPEQAKYGYTF.